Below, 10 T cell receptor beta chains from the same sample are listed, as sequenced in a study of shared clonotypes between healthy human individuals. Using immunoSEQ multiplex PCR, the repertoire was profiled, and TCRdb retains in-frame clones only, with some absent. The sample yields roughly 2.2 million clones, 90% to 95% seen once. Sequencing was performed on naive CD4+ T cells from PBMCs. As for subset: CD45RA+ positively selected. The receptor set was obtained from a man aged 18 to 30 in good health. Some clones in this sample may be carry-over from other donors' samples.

CDR3 region: CASRTLIHTALNPADTQYF. For the CDR3, the DNA is TGTGCCAGCAGGACTCTAATACACACTGCCCTAAATCCCGCAGATACGCAGTATTTT. The rearrangement joins TRBV27 to TRBJ2-3; D is ambiguous. The CDR3 runs to 19 residues. Trimming took off 6 bases at V and 4 bases at J, with 29 bases between the two ends. Germline CDR1 MNHEY, CDR2 SMNVEV (reference sequence).

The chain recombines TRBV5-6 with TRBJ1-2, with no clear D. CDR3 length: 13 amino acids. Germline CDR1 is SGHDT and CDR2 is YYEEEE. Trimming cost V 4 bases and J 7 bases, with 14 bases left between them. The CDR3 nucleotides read TGTGCCAGCAGCCCAATGGGAGTGATTGGCTACACCTTC. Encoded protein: CASSPMGVIGYTF. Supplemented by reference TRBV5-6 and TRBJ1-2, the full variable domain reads DAGVTQSPTHLIKTRGQQVTLRCSPKSGHDTVSWYQQALGQGPQFIFQYYEEEERQRGNFPDRFSGHQFPNYSSELNVNALLLGDSALYLCASSPMGVIGYTFGSGTRLTVV.

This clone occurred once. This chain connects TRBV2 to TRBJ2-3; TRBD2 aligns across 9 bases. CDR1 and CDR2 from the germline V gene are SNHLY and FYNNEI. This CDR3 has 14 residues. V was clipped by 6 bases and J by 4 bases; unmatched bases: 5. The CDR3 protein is CASSDSGRADTQYF. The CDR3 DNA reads TGTGCCAGCAGCGATAGCGGGAGAGCAGATACGCAGTATTTT.

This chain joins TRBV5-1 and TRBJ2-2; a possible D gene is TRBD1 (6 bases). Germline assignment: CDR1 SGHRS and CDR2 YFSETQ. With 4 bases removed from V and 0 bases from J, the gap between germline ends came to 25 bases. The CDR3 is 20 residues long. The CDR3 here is CASSPRGYVSNSPNTGELFF. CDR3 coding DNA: TGCGCCAGCAGCCCCAGGGGTTATGTATCAAATAGTCCGAACACCGGGGAGCTGTTTTTT.

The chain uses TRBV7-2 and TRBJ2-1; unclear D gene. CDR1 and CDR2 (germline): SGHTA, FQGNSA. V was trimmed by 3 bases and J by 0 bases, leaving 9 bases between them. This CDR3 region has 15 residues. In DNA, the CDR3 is TGTGCCAGCAGCTTTGTCTCGAGCTCCTACAATGAGCAGTTCTTC. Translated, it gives CASSFVSSSYNEQFF.

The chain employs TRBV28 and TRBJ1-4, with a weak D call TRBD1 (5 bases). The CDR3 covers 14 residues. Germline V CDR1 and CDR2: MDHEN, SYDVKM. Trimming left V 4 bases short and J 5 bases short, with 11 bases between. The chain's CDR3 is CASSSRDPNEKLFF. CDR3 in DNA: TGTGCCAGCAGTTCCAGGGACCCCAATGAAAAACTGTTTTTT.

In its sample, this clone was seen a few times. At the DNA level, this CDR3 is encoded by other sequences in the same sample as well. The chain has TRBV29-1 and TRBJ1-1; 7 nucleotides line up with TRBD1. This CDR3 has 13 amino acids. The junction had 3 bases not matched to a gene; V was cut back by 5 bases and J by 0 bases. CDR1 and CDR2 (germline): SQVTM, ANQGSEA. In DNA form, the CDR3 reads TGCAGCGTTCGACAGGGTATGAACACTGAAGCTTTCTTT. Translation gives CSVRQGMNTEAFF.

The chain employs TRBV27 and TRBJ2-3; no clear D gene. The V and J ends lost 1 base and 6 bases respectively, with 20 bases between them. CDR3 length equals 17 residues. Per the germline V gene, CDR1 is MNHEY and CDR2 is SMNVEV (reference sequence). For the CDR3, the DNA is TGTGCCAGCAGTTTATATCCCCCCAGGCCGTCTATCGATACGCAGTATTTT. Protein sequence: CASSLYPPRPSIDTQYF.

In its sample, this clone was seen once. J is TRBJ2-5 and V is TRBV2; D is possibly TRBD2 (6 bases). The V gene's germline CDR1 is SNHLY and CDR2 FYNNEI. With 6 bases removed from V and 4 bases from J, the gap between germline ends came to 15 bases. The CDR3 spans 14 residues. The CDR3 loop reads CASSERLVTETQYF. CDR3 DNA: TGTGCCAGCAGCGAAAGACTAGTAACAGAGACCCAGTACTTC.

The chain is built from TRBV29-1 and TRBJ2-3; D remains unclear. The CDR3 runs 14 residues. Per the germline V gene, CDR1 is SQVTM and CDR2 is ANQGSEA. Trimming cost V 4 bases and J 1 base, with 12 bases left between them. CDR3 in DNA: TGCAGCGTTGGGCTAGTAATAGGCACAGATACGCAGTATTTT. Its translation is CSVGLVIGTDTQYF.